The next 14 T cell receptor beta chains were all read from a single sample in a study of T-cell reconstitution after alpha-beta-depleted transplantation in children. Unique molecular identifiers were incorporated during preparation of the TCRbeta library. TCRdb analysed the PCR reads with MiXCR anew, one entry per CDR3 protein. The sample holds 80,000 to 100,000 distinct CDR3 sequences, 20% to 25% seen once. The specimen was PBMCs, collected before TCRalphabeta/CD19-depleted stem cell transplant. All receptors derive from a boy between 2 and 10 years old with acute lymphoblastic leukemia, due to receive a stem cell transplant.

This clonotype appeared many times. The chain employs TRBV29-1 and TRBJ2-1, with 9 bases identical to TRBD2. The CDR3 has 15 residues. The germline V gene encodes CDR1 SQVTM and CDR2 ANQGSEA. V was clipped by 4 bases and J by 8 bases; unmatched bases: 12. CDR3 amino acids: CSVGSAGLASHEQFF. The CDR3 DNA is TGCAGCGTTGGGTCCGCGGGACTAGCCAGCCATGAGCAGTTCTTC.

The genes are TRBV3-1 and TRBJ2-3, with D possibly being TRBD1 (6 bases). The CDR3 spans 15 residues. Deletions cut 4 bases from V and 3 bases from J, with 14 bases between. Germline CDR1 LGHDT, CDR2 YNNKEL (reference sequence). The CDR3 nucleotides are TGTGCCAGCAGCCCACGAAGGGGGATAACAGATACGCAGTATTTT. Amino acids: CASSPRRGITDTQYF.

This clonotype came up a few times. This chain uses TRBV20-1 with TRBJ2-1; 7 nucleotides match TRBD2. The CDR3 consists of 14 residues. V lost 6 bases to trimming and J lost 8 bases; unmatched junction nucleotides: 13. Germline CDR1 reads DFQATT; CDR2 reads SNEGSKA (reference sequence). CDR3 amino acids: CSAAGTNAVDEQFF. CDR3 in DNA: TGCAGTGCGGCCGGGACTAACGCGGTCGATGAGCAGTTCTTC.

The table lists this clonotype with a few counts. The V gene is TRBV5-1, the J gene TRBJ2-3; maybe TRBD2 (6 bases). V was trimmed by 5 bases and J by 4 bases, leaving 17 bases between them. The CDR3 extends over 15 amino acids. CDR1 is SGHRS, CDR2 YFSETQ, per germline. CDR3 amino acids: CASSFRGGAADTQYF. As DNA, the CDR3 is TGCGCCAGCAGTTTCCGCGGAGGGGCTGCAGATACGCAGTATTTT.

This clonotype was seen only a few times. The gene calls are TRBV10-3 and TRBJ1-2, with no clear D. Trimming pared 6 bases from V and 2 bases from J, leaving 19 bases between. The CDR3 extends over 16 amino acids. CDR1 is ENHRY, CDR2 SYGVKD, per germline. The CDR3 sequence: CAISSTEGSGNYGYTF. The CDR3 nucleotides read TGTGCCATCAGCTCGACCGAGGGATCTGGGAACTATGGCTACACCTTC.

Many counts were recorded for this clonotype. CDR3 amino acids: CASSVSTLNNEQFF. CDR3 sequence (DNA): TGTGCCAGCAGTGTAAGTACTCTCAACAATGAGCAGTTCTTC. The chain is built from TRBV2 and TRBJ2-1; D gene uncertain. Germline CDR1 SNHLY, CDR2 FYNNEI. The V end lost 4 bases, the J end lost 5 bases, and 12 bases lay between the germline ends. The CDR3 is 14 amino acids.

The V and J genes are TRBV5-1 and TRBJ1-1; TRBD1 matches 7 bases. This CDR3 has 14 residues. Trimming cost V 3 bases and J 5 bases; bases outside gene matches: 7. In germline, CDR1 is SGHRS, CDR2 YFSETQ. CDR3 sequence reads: CASSSRGQGTEAFF. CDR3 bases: TGCGCCAGCAGCTCTAGGGGGCAGGGGACTGAAGCTTTCTTT.

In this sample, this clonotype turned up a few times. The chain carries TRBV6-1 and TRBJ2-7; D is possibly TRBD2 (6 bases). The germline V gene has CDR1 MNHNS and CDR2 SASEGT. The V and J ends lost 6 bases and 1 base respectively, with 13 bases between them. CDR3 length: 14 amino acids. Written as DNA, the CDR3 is TGTGCCAGCAGCCAGACTAGAATGTCCTACGAGCAGTACTTC. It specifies CASSQTRMSYEQYF.

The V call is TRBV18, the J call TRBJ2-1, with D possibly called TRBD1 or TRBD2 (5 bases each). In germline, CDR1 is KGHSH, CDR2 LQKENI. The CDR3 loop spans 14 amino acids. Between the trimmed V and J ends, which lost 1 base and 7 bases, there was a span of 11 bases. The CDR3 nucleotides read TGTGCCAGCTCACCACTAGCGTACAGGAATGAGCAGTTCTTC. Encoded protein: CASSPLAYRNEQFF.

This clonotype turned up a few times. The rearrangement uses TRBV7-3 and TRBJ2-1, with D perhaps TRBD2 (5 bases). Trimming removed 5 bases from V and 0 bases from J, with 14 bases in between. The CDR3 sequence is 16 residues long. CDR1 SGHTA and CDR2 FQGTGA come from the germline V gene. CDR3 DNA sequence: TGTGCCAGCAGCCCATTTGGCGGAGGCTCCTACAATGAGCAGTTCTTC. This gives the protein CASSPFGGGSYNEQFF.

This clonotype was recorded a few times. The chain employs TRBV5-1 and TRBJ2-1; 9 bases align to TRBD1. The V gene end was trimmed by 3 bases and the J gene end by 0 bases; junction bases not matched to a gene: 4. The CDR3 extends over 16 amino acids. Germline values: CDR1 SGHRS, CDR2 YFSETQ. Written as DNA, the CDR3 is TGCGCCAGCAGCTCAGGACAGGGGAGCTCCTACAATGAGCAGTTCTTC. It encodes CASSSGQGSSYNEQFF.

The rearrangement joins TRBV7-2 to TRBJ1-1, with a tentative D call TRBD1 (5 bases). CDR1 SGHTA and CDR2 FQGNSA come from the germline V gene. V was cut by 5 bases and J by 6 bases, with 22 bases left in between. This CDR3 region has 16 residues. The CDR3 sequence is CASSSRSRTLTSEAFF. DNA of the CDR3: TGTGCCAGCAGCAGCCGATCCAGGACACTTACATCTGAAGCTTTCTTT.

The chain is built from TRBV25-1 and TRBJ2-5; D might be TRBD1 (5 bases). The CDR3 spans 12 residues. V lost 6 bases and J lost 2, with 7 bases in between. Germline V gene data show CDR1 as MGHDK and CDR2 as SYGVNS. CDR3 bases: TGTGCCAGCAGGGACACACAAGAGACCCAGTACTTC. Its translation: CASRDTQETQYF.

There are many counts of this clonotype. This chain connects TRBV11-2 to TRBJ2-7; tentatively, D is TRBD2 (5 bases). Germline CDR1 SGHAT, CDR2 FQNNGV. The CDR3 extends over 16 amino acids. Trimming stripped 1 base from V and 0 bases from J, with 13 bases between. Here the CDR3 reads CASSLGARRSSYEQYF. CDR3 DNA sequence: TGTGCCAGCAGCTTAGGGGCACGGAGGAGCTCCTACGAGCAGTACTTC.